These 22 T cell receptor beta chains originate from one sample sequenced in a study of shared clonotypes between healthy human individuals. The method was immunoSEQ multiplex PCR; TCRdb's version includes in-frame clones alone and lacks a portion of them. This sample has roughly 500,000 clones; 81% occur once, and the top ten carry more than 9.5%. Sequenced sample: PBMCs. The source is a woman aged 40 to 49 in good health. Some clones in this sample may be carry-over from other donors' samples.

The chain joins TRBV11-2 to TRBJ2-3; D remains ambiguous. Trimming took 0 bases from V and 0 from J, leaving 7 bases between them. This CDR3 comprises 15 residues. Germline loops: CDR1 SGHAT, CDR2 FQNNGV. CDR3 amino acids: CASSLDRTSTDTQYF. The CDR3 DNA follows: TGTGCCAGCAGCTTAGACAGAACTAGCACAGATACGCAGTATTTT.

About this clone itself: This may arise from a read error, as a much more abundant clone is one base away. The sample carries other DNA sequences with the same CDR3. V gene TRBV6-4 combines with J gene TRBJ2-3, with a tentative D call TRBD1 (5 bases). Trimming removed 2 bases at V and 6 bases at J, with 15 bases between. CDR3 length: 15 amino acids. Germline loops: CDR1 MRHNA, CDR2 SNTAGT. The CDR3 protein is CASSDLGLSTDTQYF. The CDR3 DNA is TGTGCCAGCAGTGACCTGGGGCTTTCCACGGATACGCAGTATTTT.

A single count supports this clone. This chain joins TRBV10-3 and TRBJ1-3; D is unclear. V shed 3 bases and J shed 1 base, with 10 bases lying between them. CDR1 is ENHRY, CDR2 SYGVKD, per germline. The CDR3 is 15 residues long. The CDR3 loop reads CAISDPGRSGNTIYF. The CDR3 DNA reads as TGTGCCATCAGTGACCCTGGACGGTCTGGAAACACCATATATTTT.

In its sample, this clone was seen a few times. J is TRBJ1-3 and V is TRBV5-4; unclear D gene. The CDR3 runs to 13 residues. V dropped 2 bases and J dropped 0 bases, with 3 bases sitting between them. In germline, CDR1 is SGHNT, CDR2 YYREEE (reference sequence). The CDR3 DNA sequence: TGTGCCAGCAGCTTTTACTCTGGAAACACCATATATTTT. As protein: CASSFYSGNTIYF.

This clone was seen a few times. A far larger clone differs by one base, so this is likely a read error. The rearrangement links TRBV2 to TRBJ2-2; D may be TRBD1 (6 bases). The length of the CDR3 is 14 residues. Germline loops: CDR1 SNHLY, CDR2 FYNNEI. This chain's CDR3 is CASFLSRDTRELFF. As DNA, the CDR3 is TGTGCCAGCTTCTTGTCCCGGGACACCAGGGAGCTGTTTTTT. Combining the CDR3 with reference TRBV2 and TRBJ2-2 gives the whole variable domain EPEVTQTPSHQVTQMGQEVILRCVPISNHLYFYWYRQILGQKVEFLVSFYNNEISEKSEIFDDQFSVERPDGSNFTLKIRSTKLEDSAMYFCASFLSRDTRELFFGEGSRLTVL.

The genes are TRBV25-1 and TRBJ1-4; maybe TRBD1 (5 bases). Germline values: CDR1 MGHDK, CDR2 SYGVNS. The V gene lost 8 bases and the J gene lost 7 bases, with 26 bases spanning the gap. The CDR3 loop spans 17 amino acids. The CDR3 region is CASSEHFTGGVSEKLFF. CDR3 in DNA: TGTGCCAGCTCAGAACACTTCACAGGCGGGGTGTCTGAAAAACTGTTTTTT.

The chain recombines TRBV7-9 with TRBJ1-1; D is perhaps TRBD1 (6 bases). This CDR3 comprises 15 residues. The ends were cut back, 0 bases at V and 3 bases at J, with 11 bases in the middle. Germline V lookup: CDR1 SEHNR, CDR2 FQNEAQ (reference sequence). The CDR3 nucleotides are TGTGCCAGCAGCTTAGCGACAGGCATGGACACTGAAGCTTTCTTT. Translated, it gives CASSLATGMDTEAFF.

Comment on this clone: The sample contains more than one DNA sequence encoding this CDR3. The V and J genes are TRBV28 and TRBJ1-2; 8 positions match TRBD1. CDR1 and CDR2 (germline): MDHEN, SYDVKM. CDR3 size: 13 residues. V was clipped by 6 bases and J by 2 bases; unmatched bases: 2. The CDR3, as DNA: TGTGCCAGCAGGGACAGGGTGAACTATGGCTACACCTTC. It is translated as CASRDRVNYGYTF.

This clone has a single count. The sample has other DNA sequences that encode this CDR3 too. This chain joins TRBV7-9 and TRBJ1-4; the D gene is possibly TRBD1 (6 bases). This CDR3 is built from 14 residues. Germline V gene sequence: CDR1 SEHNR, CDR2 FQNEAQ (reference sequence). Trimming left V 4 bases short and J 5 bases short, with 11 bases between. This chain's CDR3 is CASSSGQLNEKLFF. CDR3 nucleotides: TGTGCCAGCAGCTCCGGACAGTTGAATGAAAAACTGTTTTTT.

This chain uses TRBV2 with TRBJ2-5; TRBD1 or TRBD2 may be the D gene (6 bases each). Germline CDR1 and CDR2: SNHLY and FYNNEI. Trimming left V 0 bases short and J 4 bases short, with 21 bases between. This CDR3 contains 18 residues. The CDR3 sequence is CASSEATGGGVQSETQYF. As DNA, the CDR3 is TGTGCCAGCAGTGAAGCGACCGGGGGCGGGGTCCAATCAGAGACCCAGTACTTC.

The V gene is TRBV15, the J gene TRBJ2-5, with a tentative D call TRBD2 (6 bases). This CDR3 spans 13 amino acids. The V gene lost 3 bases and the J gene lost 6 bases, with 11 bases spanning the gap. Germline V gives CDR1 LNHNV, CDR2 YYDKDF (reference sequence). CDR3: CATSSSGLKTQYF. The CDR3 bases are TGTGCCACCAGCAGCAGCGGGCTGAAGACCCAGTACTTC. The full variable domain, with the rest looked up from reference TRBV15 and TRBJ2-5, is DAMVIQNPRYQVTQFGKPVTLSCSQTLNHNVMYWYQQKSSQAPKLLFHYYDKDFNNEADTPDNFQSRRPNTSFCFLDIRSPGLGDTAMYLCATSSSGLKTQYFGPGTRLLVL.

The CDR3 sequence is CSATQLTEAFF. Written as DNA, the CDR3 is TGCAGTGCAACGCAGCTTACTGAAGCTTTCTTT. This chain uses TRBV20-1 with TRBJ1-1; the D is unclear. The CDR3 is made up of 11 amino acids. CDR1 and CDR2 from the germline V gene are DFQATT and SNEGSKA (reference sequence). Trimming pared 6 bases from V and 5 bases from J, leaving 10 bases between.

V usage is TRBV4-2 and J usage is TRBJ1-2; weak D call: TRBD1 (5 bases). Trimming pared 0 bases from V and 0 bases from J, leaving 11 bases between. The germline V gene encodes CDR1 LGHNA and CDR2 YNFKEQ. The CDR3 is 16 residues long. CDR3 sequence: CASSQDGADTNYGYTF. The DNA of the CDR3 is TGTGCCAGCAGCCAAGATGGGGCAGATACTAACTATGGCTACACCTTC.

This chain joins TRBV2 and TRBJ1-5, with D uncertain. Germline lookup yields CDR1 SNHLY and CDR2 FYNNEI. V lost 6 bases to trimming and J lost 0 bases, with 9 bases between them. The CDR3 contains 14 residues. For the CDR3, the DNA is TGTGCCAGCAGGACAAGTTATAGCAATCAGCCCCAGCATTTT. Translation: CASRTSYSNQPQHF.

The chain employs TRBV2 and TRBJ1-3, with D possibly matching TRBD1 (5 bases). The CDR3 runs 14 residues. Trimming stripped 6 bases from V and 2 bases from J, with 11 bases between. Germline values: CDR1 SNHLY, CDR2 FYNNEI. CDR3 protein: CASRPDSAGNTIYF. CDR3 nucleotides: TGTGCCAGCAGACCCGACAGTGCTGGAAACACCATATATTTT.

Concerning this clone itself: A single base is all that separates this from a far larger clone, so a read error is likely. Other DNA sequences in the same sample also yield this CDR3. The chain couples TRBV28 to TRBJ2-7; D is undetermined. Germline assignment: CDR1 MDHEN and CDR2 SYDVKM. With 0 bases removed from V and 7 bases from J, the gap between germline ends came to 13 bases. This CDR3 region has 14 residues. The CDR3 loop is CASSLCSTGCEQYF. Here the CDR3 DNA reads TGTGCCAGCAGTTTATGCTCGACCGGATGTGAGCAGTACTTC.

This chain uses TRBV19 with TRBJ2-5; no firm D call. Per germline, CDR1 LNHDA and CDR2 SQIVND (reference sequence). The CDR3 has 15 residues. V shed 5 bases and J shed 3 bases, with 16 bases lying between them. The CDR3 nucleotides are TGTGCCAGTAGTCAACCCCGACTTGCGGAAGAGACCCAGTACTTC. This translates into CASSQPRLAEETQYF.

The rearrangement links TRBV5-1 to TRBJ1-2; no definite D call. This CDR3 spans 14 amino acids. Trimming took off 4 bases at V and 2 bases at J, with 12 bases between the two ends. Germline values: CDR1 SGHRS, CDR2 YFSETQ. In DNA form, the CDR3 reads TGCGCCAGCAGCACTCGGGGAGGGAACTATGGCTACACCTTC. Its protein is CASSTRGGNYGYTF.

CDR3 protein: CASSRDGSGKEKLFF. CDR3 sequence (DNA): TGTGCCAGCAGCCGCGACGGGTCTGGGAAAGAAAAACTGTTTTTT. The rearrangement joins TRBV7-8 to TRBJ1-4; D uncertain. V lost 5 bases, J lost 8 bases, and 18 bases lay in between. The V gene's germline CDR1 is SGHVS and CDR2 FQNEAQ. The CDR3 sequence is 15 residues long.

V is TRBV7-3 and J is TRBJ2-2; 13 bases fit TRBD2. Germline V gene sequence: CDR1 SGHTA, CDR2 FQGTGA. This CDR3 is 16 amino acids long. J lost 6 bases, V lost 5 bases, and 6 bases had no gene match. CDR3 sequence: CASSPLAGGSSGELFF. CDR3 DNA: TGTGCCAGCAGCCCACTAGCGGGAGGGTCGTCCGGGGAGCTGTTTTTT.

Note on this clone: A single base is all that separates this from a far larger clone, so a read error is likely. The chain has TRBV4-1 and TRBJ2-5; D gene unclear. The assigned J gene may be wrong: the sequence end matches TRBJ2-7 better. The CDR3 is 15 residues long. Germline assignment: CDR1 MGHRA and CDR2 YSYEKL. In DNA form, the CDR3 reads TGCGCCAGCAGCCAAGCGGTCTCCCTGAGGTACGAGCAGTACTTC. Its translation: CASSQAVSLRYEQYF.

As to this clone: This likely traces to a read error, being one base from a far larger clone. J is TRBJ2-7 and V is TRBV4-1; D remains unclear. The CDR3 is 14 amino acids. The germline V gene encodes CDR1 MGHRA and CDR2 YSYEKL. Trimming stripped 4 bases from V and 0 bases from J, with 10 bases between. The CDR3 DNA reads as TGCGCCAGCAGCCTAAGTGACAACTCCTACGAGCAGTACTTC. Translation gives CASSLSDNSYEQYF.